The rows below give T cell receptor beta chains drawn from one sample of a study of blood T cells in healthy people across ages. TCRdb reanalysed the 5' RACE reads using MiXCR and keeps one entry per CDR3 protein. Of over 450,000 distinct CDR3 sequences in the sample, around 24% were seen once. This same sample was also part of a study on T cells of mothers and their children.

Sequencing was performed on blood. The receptors shown here come from a boy aged 10-17 years in good health. The CDR3 runs from the conserved cysteine through the conserved F or W. The D gene is left open where the match is weak. Clone size, where shown, is once, few, many, or a class for clones that have expanded.

d_call	clone_size	v_call	j_call	cdr3_aa	cdr3_nt
TRBD1	NA	TRBV6-5	TRBJ2-7	CASSYSNRGYEQYF	TGTGCCAGCAGTTACTCGAACAGGGGCTACGAGCAGTACTTC
TRBD1	NA	TRBV12-3/TRBV12-4	TRBJ1-3	CASSTGGRNSGNTIYF	TGTGCCAGCAGTACAGGGGGGAGAAACTCTGGAAACACCATATATTTT
TRBD2	NA	TRBV9	TRBJ2-1	CASSVSGTSYNEQFF	TGTGCCAGCAGCGTATCCGGGACTAGCTACAATGAGCAGTTCTTC
NA	few	TRBV3-1	TRBJ2-1	CASSQVGDEQFF	TGTGCCAGCAGCCAAGTTGGCGATGAGCAGTTCTTC
TRBD1	few	TRBV20-1	TRBJ1-5	CSARQTGEQPQHF	TGCAGTGCTAGGCAGACAGGGGAACAGCCCCAGCATTTT
NA	NA	TRBV10-3	TRBJ2-6	CAISAQGSGANVLTF	TGTGCCATCAGTGCACAGGGCTCTGGGGCCAACGTCCTGACTTTC
NA	NA	TRBV11-2	TRBJ2-2	CASSSIQGNYYTGELFF	TGTGCCAGCAGCTCGATACAGGGAAATTATTACACCGGGGAGCTGTTTTTT
TRBD1	NA	TRBV12-3/TRBV12-4	TRBJ2-3	CASSPPGQGFVWTQYF	TGTGCCAGCAGTCCCCCGGGACAGGGGTTTGTATGGACGCAGTATTTT
NA	many	TRBV28	TRBJ2-5	CASSQPHLQETQYF	TGTGCCAGCAGCCAGCCACATCTCCAAGAGACCCAGTACTTC
TRBD1	NA	TRBV4-2	TRBJ1-2	CASSQDPGGVNYGYTF	TGTGCCAGCAGCCAAGATCCAGGGGGCGTTAACTATGGCTACACCTTC
NA	NA	TRBV7-2	TRBJ2-3	CASSLDGDTQYF	TGTGCCAGCAGCTTAGATGGCGATACGCAGTATTTT
NA	few	TRBV4-3	TRBJ2-1	CASSQDTLGTYNEQFF	TGCGCCAGCAGCCAAGATACCCTGGGGACATACAATGAGCAGTTCTTC
NA	NA	TRBV6-2/TRBV6-3	TRBJ1-5	CASSYGSDRPQHF	TGTGCCAGCAGTTACGGGTCGGATCGGCCCCAGCATTTT
TRBD2	few	TRBV7-3	TRBJ2-1	CASSLIAGTSGGNEQFF	TGTGCCAGCAGCTTAATTGCGGGGACTAGCGGGGGAAATGAGCAGTTCTTC
NA	many	TRBV6-1	TRBJ1-2	CASSDRGSGYGYTF	TGTGCCAGCAGTGATAGGGGGTCCGGCTATGGCTACACCTTC
NA	NA	TRBV28	TRBJ1-1	CAPGTSRANTEAFF	TGTGCCCCAGGTACCAGTAGGGCGAACACTGAAGCTTTCTTT
TRBD2	NA	TRBV7-9	TRBJ2-1	CASAQLADAFHEQFF	TGTGCCAGCGCTCAACTAGCGGACGCCTTTCATGAGCAGTTCTTC
NA	NA	TRBV6-2/TRBV6-3	TRBJ2-5	CASSHIGQETQYF	TGTGCCAGCAGCCATATCGGGCAAGAGACCCAGTACTTC
NA	NA	TRBV9	TRBJ2-3	CASSPWEGGQYF	TGTGCCAGCAGCCCCTGGGAGGGGGGACAGTATTTT
NA	NA	TRBV2	TRBJ2-3	CASSEAPLSGPTDTQYF	TGTGCCAGCAGTGAAGCGCCATTGTCCGGGCCCACAGATACGCAGTATTTT
NA	NA	TRBV6-2/TRBV6-3	TRBJ1-2	CASSRSPIYGYTF	TGTGCCAGCAGCAGAAGTCCTATCTATGGCTACACCTTC
TRBD1	NA	TRBV5-5	TRBJ2-2	CASSPATGGGGELFF	TGTGCCAGCAGCCCAGCAACAGGGGGAGGTGGGGAGCTGTTTTTT
TRBD2	NA	TRBV20-1	TRBJ2-1	CSAEGLAVSYNEQFF	TGCAGTGCTGAGGGGCTAGCGGTCTCCTACAATGAGCAGTTCTTC
NA	NA	TRBV12-5	TRBJ2-3	CASGPPGADTQYF	TGTGCTAGTGGTCCCCCGGGGGCAGATACGCAGTATTTT
TRBD2	few	TRBV7-2	TRBJ2-2	CASSLGTSGTGELFF	TGTGCCAGCAGCTTAGGGACTAGCGGCACCGGGGAGCTGTTTTTT
NA	NA	TRBV13	TRBJ2-1	CASSSREGYNEQFF	TGTGCCAGCAGCTCGAGGGAAGGCTACAATGAGCAGTTCTTC
TRBD2	many	TRBV27	TRBJ2-7	CASSLGLANYEQYF	TGTGCCAGCAGTTTAGGACTAGCGAACTACGAGCAGTACTTC
NA	few	TRBV20-1	TRBJ1-1	CCEKQQGTAPGAFF	TGCTGTGAAAAGCAGCAGGGGACCGCTCCTGGGGCTTTCTTT
NA	few	TRBV19	TRBJ1-1	CASSIDPRRQVMNTEAFF	TGTGCCAGTAGTATAGATCCCCGTCGACAGGTAATGAACACTGAAGCTTTCTTT
NA	few	TRBV4-3	TRBJ1-1	CASSQGTQGWNTEAFF	TGCGCCAGCAGCCAAGGTACGCAGGGTTGGAACACTGAAGCTTTCTTT
TRBD1	NA	TRBV4-3	TRBJ1-2	CASSQERDRVYGYTF	TGCGCCAGCAGCCAAGAAAGGGACAGGGTTTATGGCTACACCTTC
NA	NA	TRBV12-3/TRBV12-4	TRBJ2-2	CASSFESGRGTGELFF	TGTGCCAGCAGTTTTGAGAGCGGGCGTGGCACCGGGGAGCTGTTTTTT
NA	NA	TRBV5-1	TRBJ2-1	CASSLGAGAWDNEQFF	TGCGCCAGCAGCTTGGGGGCGGGGGCCTGGGACAATGAGCAGTTCTTC
TRBD2	NA	TRBV5-1	TRBJ2-7	CASSFSSGRYEQYF	TGCGCCAGCAGCTTTTCTAGCGGGAGGTACGAGCAGTACTTC
NA	few	TRBV7-7	TRBJ2-1	CASSLVDSGYNEQFF	TGTGCTAGCAGCTTAGTAGACAGTGGGTACAATGAGCAGTTCTTC
NA	few	TRBV9	TRBJ1-4	CASSVTDHNEKLFF	TGTGCCAGCAGCGTTACAGACCATAATGAAAAACTGTTTTTT
TRBD2	NA	TRBV7-9	TRBJ2-1	CASSLGGREGNEQFF	TGTGCCAGCAGCTTAGGTGGCAGGGAGGGCAATGAGCAGTTCTTC
NA	few	TRBV5-5	TRBJ2-2	CASSRYWDGNTGELFF	TGTGCCAGCAGCCGCTACTGGGACGGCAACACCGGGGAGCTGTTTTTT
NA	NA	TRBV18	TRBJ1-1	CASSGGLSGTEAFF	TGTGCCAGCTCGGGGGGGTTGTCGGGCACTGAAGCTTTCTTT
TRBD2	NA	TRBV5-1	TRBJ2-4	CASSLTQREVPLAKNIQYF	TGCGCCAGCAGCTTGACTCAGCGGGAGGTCCCCCTAGCCAAAAACATTCAGTACTTC
NA	NA	TRBV20-1	TRBJ2-7	CSAKGPGSLRYYEQYF	TGCAGTGCTAAGGGTCCTGGGAGCCTCCGGTACTACGAGCAGTACTTC
TRBD1	few	TRBV20-1	TRBJ2-5	CSAMDRVIAQETQYF	TGCAGTGCTATGGACAGGGTCATCGCTCAAGAGACCCAGTACTTC
TRBD1	few	TRBV12-3/TRBV12-4	TRBJ1-2	CASSTGTGRAGYTF	TGTGCCAGCAGCACCGGGACAGGCCGCGCGGGCTACACCTTC
TRBD2	few	TRBV20-1	TRBJ2-1	CSAGTLAGGPSSYNEQFF	TGCAGTGCTGGGACACTAGCGGGGGGCCCAAGCTCCTACAATGAGCAGTTCTTC
TRBD1	NA	TRBV6-2/TRBV6-3	TRBJ2-7	CASSYSTGHGSSYEQYF	TGTGCCAGCAGTTACTCGACAGGGCACGGAAGCTCCTACGAGCAGTACTTC
TRBD2	NA	TRBV7-2	TRBJ2-1	CASSSNSGTSGYNEQFF	TGTGCCAGCAGCTCGAACTCTGGGACTAGCGGATACAATGAGCAGTTCTTC
TRBD2	few	TRBV12-5	TRBJ2-1	CASATIQGLAGGYEQFF	TGTGCTAGTGCTACAATCCAGGGACTAGCGGGAGGATATGAGCAGTTCTTC
NA	NA	TRBV20-1	TRBJ2-3	CSARNPRDGTDTQYF	TGCAGTGCTAGGAATCCGCGGGACGGCACAGATACGCAGTATTTT
NA	NA	TRBV27	TRBJ1-4	CASSSDGGPTTNEKLFF	TGTGCCAGCAGTTCGGATGGGGGGCCTACAACTAATGAAAAACTGTTTTTT
TRBD1	NA	TRBV10-3	TRBJ1-2	CAISETGGANYGYTF	TGTGCCATCAGTGAGACAGGGGGAGCTAACTATGGCTACACCTTC
TRBD1	few	TRBV20-1	TRBJ2-7	CSASWDSLYEQYF	TGCAGTGCTAGTTGGGACAGCCTCTACGAGCAGTACTTC
NA	NA	TRBV5-1	TRBJ2-5	CASSPTTSRQRETQYF	TGCGCCAGCAGCCCCACTACTAGCCGACAAAGAGAGACCCAGTACTTC
NA	NA	TRBV20-1	TRBJ1-4	CSARQVEKLFF	TGCAGTGCTAGACAGGTCGAAAAACTGTTTTTT
TRBD2	NA	TRBV4-1	TRBJ2-1	CASSQSGSYNEQFF	TGCGCCAGCAGCCAGAGCGGGAGCTACAATGAGCAGTTCTTC